The 13 T cell receptor beta chains given below trace back to one sample, sequenced in a study of shared clonotypes between healthy human individuals. CD45RO negativity and positive selection for CCR7 defined naive CD8 cells, a population that excluded terminally differentiated effector memory CD45RA+ cells. Generated by immunoSEQ multiplex PCR, the TCRdb table keeps only in-frame clones and is missing some. This sample has about 2.1 million clones, with 80% to 95% found just once. What was sequenced was naive CD8+ T cells from PBMCs. These receptors were collected from a man between 18 and 35 years old in good health. Some clones in this sample may be carry-over from other donors' samples.

The chain couples TRBV15 to TRBJ2-4; TRBD1 is a possible D gene (6 bases). V was cut by 1 base and J by 0 bases, with 16 bases left in between. The CDR3 covers 18 residues. Germline V gives CDR1 LNHNV, CDR2 YYDKDF (reference sequence). The CDR3 reads CATSRGRPEGGAKNIQYF. The CDR3 bases are TGTGCCACCAGCAGAGGGAGACCAGAAGGGGGAGCCAAAAACATTCAGTACTTC.

This sequence joins TRBV27 and TRBJ2-7; D tentatively reads TRBD1 or TRBD2 (6 bases each). CDR3 length: 13 residues. The V end was cut by 7 bases, the J end by 5 bases, with 15 bases between. The V gene's germline CDR1 is MNHEY and CDR2 SMNVEV (reference sequence). The CDR3 loop is CASIGDGGHEQYF. The CDR3, as DNA: TGTGCCAGCATAGGTGACGGGGGCCACGAGCAGTACTTC.

This clone was counted a few times. The CDR3, as DNA: TGTGCCAGCAGCTCGGCCCGGGGGCCAATGAACACTGAAGCTTTCTTT. Translated: CASSSARGPMNTEAFF. V is TRBV13 and J is TRBJ1-1; possibly TRBD1 for D (6 bases). This CDR3 is built from 16 residues. Trimming removed 4 bases at V and 0 bases at J, with 15 bases between. In germline, CDR1 is PRHDT, CDR2 FYEKMQ (reference sequence).

The CDR3 loop is CASSLASGTTSSYNEQFF. CDR3 DNA: TGTGCCAGCAGCCTCGCCTCTGGGACTACGAGCTCCTACAATGAGCAGTTCTTC. This rearrangement joins TRBV13 to TRBJ2-1; 7 bases fit TRBD2. The V gene end was trimmed by 5 bases and the J gene end by 0 bases; junction bases not matched to a gene: 13. CDR1 is PRHDT and CDR2 is FYEKMQ in the germline V gene (reference sequence). The CDR3 has 18 amino acids.

CDR3 region: CASSPRGRPEQYF. DNA of the CDR3: TGTGCCAGCAGTCCACGGGGCCGTCCCGAGCAGTACTTC. The V call is TRBV6-6, the J call TRBJ2-7; D assignment may be TRBD1 or TRBD2 (5 bases each). This CDR3 is built from 13 residues. Deletions cut 5 bases from V and 6 bases from J, with 14 bases between. Germline V CDR1 and CDR2: MNHNY, SVGAGI (reference sequence).

The chain couples TRBV13 to TRBJ2-7; no definite D call. Trimming left V 5 bases short and J 0 bases short, with 11 bases between. The CDR3 length is 14 residues. In germline, CDR1 is PRHDT, CDR2 FYEKMQ (reference sequence). CDR3 DNA sequence: TGTGCCAGCAGCGGATACAAGAGCTCCTACGAGCAGTACTTC. Its protein is CASSGYKSSYEQYF.

The chain couples TRBV7-9 to TRBJ2-5; no reliable D call. Germline CDR1 and CDR2: SEHNR and FQNEAQ (reference sequence). The CDR3 covers 13 residues. Trimming removed 1 base at V and 4 bases at J, with 7 bases between. The CDR3 is CASSLGRRETQYF. The CDR3 region has the DNA TGTGCCAGCAGCTTAGGCCGGCGAGAGACCCAGTACTTC. Looking up the rest from reference TRBV7-9 and TRBJ2-5 gives the full variable domain: DTGVSQNPRHKITKRGQNVTFRCDPISEHNRLYWYRQTLGQGPEFLTYFQNEAQLEKSRLLSDRFSAERPKGSFSTLEIQRTEQGDSAMYLCASSLGRRETQYFGPGTRLLVL.

With regard to this clone: Other DNA sequences of this sample code for an identical CDR3. The rearrangement links TRBV28 to TRBJ1-2; no firm D call. The V end lost 2 bases, the J end lost 0 bases, and 7 bases lay between the germline ends. The V gene's germline CDR1 is MDHEN and CDR2 SYDVKM. This CDR3 is 14 amino acids long. Written as DNA, the CDR3 is TGTGCCAGCAGTTTACGCCAGGCTAACTATGGCTACACCTTC. Amino acids: CASSLRQANYGYTF.

The rearrangement uses TRBV19 and TRBJ2-6; D unclear. V lost 1 base, J lost 2 bases, and 12 bases lay in between. Germline CDR1 is LNHDA and CDR2 is SQIVND (reference sequence). This CDR3 spans 17 amino acids. The CDR3 coding sequence is TGTGCCAGTAGTATAGGGGCCCGTGTAACTGGGGCCAACGTCCTGACTTTC. Amino acid sequence: CASSIGARVTGANVLTF.

This clone was found many times. The rearrangement links TRBV7-9 to TRBJ2-1; 7 bases line up with TRBD2. This CDR3 is 14 amino acids long. The ends lost 3 bases at V and 5 bases at J; junction bases unmatched: 4. Germline CDR1 is SEHNR and CDR2 is FQNEAQ (reference sequence). For the CDR3, the DNA is TGTGCCAGCAGCTTCCTAGCGGACAACAATGAGCAGTTCTTC. Its translation: CASSFLADNNEQFF.

The V call is TRBV4-2, the J call TRBJ2-2; D not certain. The CDR3 length is 15 residues. Germline V gene data show CDR1 as LGHNA and CDR2 as YNFKEQ. Trimming removed 3 bases from V and 0 bases from J, with 8 bases in between. CDR3 bases: TGTGCCAGCAGCCACTTACAGCCGAACACCGGGGAGCTGTTTTTT. Its translation is CASSHLQPNTGELFF.

Only one count was recorded for this clone. J is TRBJ2-3 and V is TRBV7-2; D gene unclear. V lost 0 bases to trimming and J lost 3 bases, with 19 bases between them. The CDR3 extends over 18 amino acids. The germline gives CDR1 SGHTA, CDR2 FQGNSA. The chain's CDR3 is CASSLAILIGLGTDTQYF. The CDR3 DNA reads TGTGCCAGCAGCTTAGCGATTTTGATAGGGTTAGGAACAGATACGCAGTATTTT.

This clone came up a few times. The chain carries TRBV4-1 and TRBJ1-1; TRBD1 matches 7 bases. Unmatched junction bases numbered 19, after V lost 0 bases and J lost 3 bases. This CDR3 spans 20 amino acids. The V gene's germline CDR1 is MGHRA and CDR2 YSYEKL. The chain's CDR3 is CASSQDQGQRYPPSDTEAFF. The DNA of the CDR3 is TGCGCCAGCAGCCAAGACCAGGGACAGCGCTATCCCCCTTCCGACACTGAAGCTTTCTTT.